A selection of T cell receptor beta chains follows, all from one sample in a study of CD8 T cells in ankylosing spondylitis. TCRdb re-derived calls from the 5' RACE reads in MiXCR, one entry per CDR3 protein. The top ten hold 9.1% of the sample, which has around 330,000 distinct CDR3 sequences, 11% seen once. Sequencing used blood, either unsorted or a sorted T cell fraction (not recorded which). These receptor sequences come from a female donor with ankylosing spondylitis or in good health (not recorded which). Each CDR3 is given with its conserved first and last residue. A D gene is named only where the DNA matches it firmly. A row's size may be missing; if present it is once, few, many or a size class.

CDR3 protein: CASSSGTGVLNQPQHF; CDR3 DNA: TGTGCCAGCAGTTCCGGGACAGGGGTCCTCAATCAGCCCCAGCATTTT; D gene: TRBD1; J gene: TRBJ1-5; V gene: TRBV12-3/TRBV12-4; clone size: NA
CDR3 protein: CASSRAGLAYGYTF; CDR3 DNA: TGTGCCAGCAGCCGGGCAGGGTTGGCCTATGGCTACACCTTC; D gene: NA; J gene: TRBJ1-2; V gene: TRBV7-2; clone size: many
CDR3 protein: CASSSSGGVGNEQFF; CDR3 DNA: TGTGCCAGCAGCTCTAGCGGGGGGGTGGGTAATGAGCAGTTCTTC; D gene: TRBD2; J gene: TRBJ2-1; V gene: TRBV6-1; clone size: NA
CDR3 protein: CASSLVKGTGHHEQFF; CDR3 DNA: TGTGCCAGCAGCTTAGTGAAGGGGACAGGGCATCATGAGCAGTTCTTC; D gene: TRBD1; J gene: TRBJ2-1; V gene: TRBV7-9; clone size: few
CDR3 protein: CASSRIPQRSTDTQYF; CDR3 DNA: TGCGCCAGCAGCAGGATACCCCAGCGGAGCACAGATACGCAGTATTTT; D gene: NA; J gene: TRBJ2-3; V gene: TRBV5-1; clone size: NA
CDR3 protein: CASSLRRGPTYQETQYF; CDR3 DNA: TGTGCCAGCAGTTTGCGACGGGGGCCCACGTACCAAGAGACCCAGTACTTC; D gene: NA; J gene: TRBJ2-5; V gene: TRBV27; clone size: NA
CDR3 protein: CSAFRWENEQYF; CDR3 DNA: TGCAGTGCTTTCCGATGGGAGAACGAGCAGTACTTC; D gene: NA; J gene: TRBJ2-7; V gene: TRBV20-1; clone size: many
CDR3 protein: CASSLGWGREQFF; CDR3 DNA: TGTGCCAGCAGTTTAGGGTGGGGGCGAGAGCAGTTCTTC; D gene: NA; J gene: TRBJ2-1; V gene: TRBV12-3/TRBV12-4; clone size: many
CDR3 protein: CASSGRQAAAKNIQYF; CDR3 DNA: TGTGCCAGCAGCGGCCGACAGGCCGCGGCCAAAAACATTCAGTACTTC; D gene: NA; J gene: TRBJ2-4; V gene: TRBV7-2; clone size: NA
CDR3 protein: CASSYDSDTEAFF; CDR3 DNA: TGTGCCAGCAGCTACGACAGTGACACTGAAGCTTTCTTT; D gene: NA; J gene: TRBJ1-1; V gene: TRBV7-9; clone size: few
CDR3 protein: CASTPSGGAFVGGSYNEQFF; CDR3 DNA: TGTGCCAGCACCCCCTCGGGGGGCGCTTTTGTTGGAGGCTCCTACAATGAGCAGTTCTTC; D gene: NA; J gene: TRBJ2-1; V gene: TRBV12-3/TRBV12-4; clone size: many